This entry concerns a single T cell receptor (beta chain). Its antigen remains unknown. The data were obtained in a study of Ad26.COV2.S vaccination and SARS-CoV-2 variants. Study conclusions and caveats: Those who received the vaccine showed greater spike-specific TCR breadth than those given placebo.

The V gene's germline CDR1 is LNHNV and CDR2 YYDKDF (reference sequence). V shed 1 base and J 7 bases; nucleotides not matched to a gene: 6. The length of the CDR3 is 16 residues. Profiled with immunoSEQ multiplex PCR; TCRdb holds only in-frame clones, not every one. The profile covers 150,000 to 200,000 clones, with around 85% appearing a single time and 5% to 6.5% taken by the ten largest. J is TRBJ2-1 and V is TRBV15, with 11 bases fitting TRBD2. The sample consisted of peripheral blood, taken after recovery from COVID-19. This clonotype was obtained from a human donor who had recovered from COVID-19. The chain's CDR3 is CATSRGGSGGANEQFF. CDR3 DNA: TGTGCCACCAGCAGAGGGGGTAGCGGGGGGGCTAATGAGCAGTTCTTC.